Following are 28 T cell receptor beta chains from one sample sequenced in a study of blood T cell repertoires in COVID-19. Sequencing used immunoSEQ multiplex PCR; TCRdb keeps in-frame clones, though not all of them. The table shows more than 90,000 clones, with over 80% occurring only once. Sequenced input: peripheral blood. These receptors were collected from a man in his fifties with active COVID-19.

The chain carries TRBV7-8 and TRBJ1-1, with 8 bases that match TRBD1. Germline CDR1 reads SGHVS; CDR2 reads FQNEAQ. The CDR3 runs to 13 residues. V gave up 5 bases and J gave up 11 bases; unmatched junction bases: 10. CDR3 DNA sequence: TGTGCCAGCAGCCCCGGTGCCCGGACAGGGGCTTTCTTT. Amino acid sequence: CASSPGARTGAFF.

The V call is TRBV6-5, the J call TRBJ2-7, with 7 positions matching TRBD1. Germline V gene sequence: CDR1 MNHEY, CDR2 SVGAGI. Losses at the gene ends were 8 bases for V and 3 bases for J; bases not matched to a gene: 13. This CDR3 spans 15 amino acids. The CDR3 bases are TGTGCCAGCTCCACCACGGCAGGGGGTTACTACGAGCAGTACTTC. Its translation is CASSTTAGGYYEQYF.

In its sample, this clone was seen a few times. The chain carries TRBV5-1 and TRBJ1-2; 7 positions agree with TRBD1. The V segment lost 4 bases and the J segment 2 bases; nucleotides outside the gene matches: 5. The CDR3 has 14 residues. Per germline, CDR1 SGHRS and CDR2 YFSETQ. CDR3 nucleotide sequence: TGCGCCAGCAGCCCTCGGGACAGAAACTATGGCTACACCTTC. Its translation: CASSPRDRNYGYTF.

This clone was counted only a few times. Here the CDR3 reads CASSFQSLGEQYF. The CDR3 bases are TGTGCCAGCAGCTTTCAGTCGCTAGGCGAGCAGTACTTC. The chain joins TRBV9 to TRBJ2-7; D is unresolved. Germline V gene data show CDR1 as SGDLS and CDR2 as YYNGEE. The V end lost 4 bases, the J end lost 6 bases, and 14 bases lay between the germline ends. This CDR3 contains 13 residues. The variable domain in full, with the rest retrieved from reference TRBV9 and TRBJ2-7, is DSGVTQTPKHLITATGQRVTLRCSPRSGDLSVYWYQQSLDQGLQFLIQYYNGEERAKGNILERFSAQQFPDLHSELNLSSLELGDSALYFCASSFQSLGEQYFGPGTRLTVT.

V and J are TRBV7-2 and TRBJ2-1, with 10 bases aligning to TRBD2. The CDR3 covers 18 residues. Germline V gene data show CDR1 as SGHTA and CDR2 as FQGNSA. J was trimmed by 9 bases and V by 5 bases; bases with no gene match: 19. The CDR3 spells CASSTPQGEREGRGEQFF. The CDR3 coding sequence is TGTGCCAGCAGCACTCCCCAGGGGGAGCGGGAGGGCCGAGGTGAGCAGTTCTTC.

Written as DNA, the CDR3 is TGTGCCAGCAGCGAACAGGGCGGTCAGCCCCAGCATTTT. It codes for CASSEQGGQPQHF. This chain links TRBV7-8 with TRBJ1-5; D is possibly TRBD1 (6 bases). Trimming removed 5 bases from V and 6 bases from J, with 11 bases in between. This CDR3 has 13 residues. Germline V lookup: CDR1 SGHVS, CDR2 FQNEAQ.

The CDR3 reads CSARKEQTQYF. As DNA, the CDR3 is TGCAGTGCTAGAAAAGAGCAGACCCAGTACTTC. The chain couples TRBV20-1 to TRBJ2-5; D remains unclear. Trimming removed 2 bases at V and 6 bases at J, with 7 bases between. The CDR3 consists of 11 residues. The germline gives CDR1 DFQATT, CDR2 SNEGSKA (reference sequence).

The table lists this clone with a few counts. The chain has TRBV5-4 and TRBJ2-7, with D perhaps TRBD2 (5 bases). Germline loops: CDR1 SGHNT, CDR2 YYREEE (reference sequence). CDR3 length equals 12 residues. The ends were cut back, 2 bases at V and 6 bases at J, with 9 bases in the middle. The CDR3 region has the DNA TGTGCCAGCAGCTTTATAGCGACCGAGCAGTACTTC. This encodes CASSFIATEQYF.

The chain combines TRBV24-1 with TRBJ2-1, with TRBD2 matching 10 bases. The CDR3 extends over 12 amino acids. V was pared by 6 bases and J by 10 bases, with 2 bases of the junction left unmatched. The germline gives CDR1 KGHDR, CDR2 SFDVKD. CDR3 loop: CATSLAGDEQFF. The CDR3 nucleotides read TGTGCCACCAGTCTAGCGGGAGACGAGCAGTTCTTC.

This chain uses TRBV19 with TRBJ1-5; D may be TRBD1 (6 bases). This CDR3 region has 16 residues. V gave up 6 bases and J gave up 2 bases, with 17 bases separating them. CDR1 and CDR2 (germline): LNHDA, SQIVND (reference sequence). As DNA, the CDR3 is TGTGCCAGTAGCCCAAGGGCCAGGGGCGGCAATCAGCCCCAGCATTTT. Protein: CASSPRARGGNQPQHF.

The chain recombines TRBV2 with TRBJ2-2; 7 nucleotides agree with TRBD1. The CDR3 contains 18 residues. Germline CDR1 SNHLY, CDR2 FYNNEI. V was pared by 2 bases and J by 2 bases, with 11 bases of the junction left unmatched. The CDR3 DNA follows: TGTGCCAGCAGTGAATTCTTAATTGGGACAGTAAACACCGGGGAGCTGTTTTTT. This translates into CASSEFLIGTVNTGELFF.

The gene calls are TRBV28 and TRBJ2-5; D perhaps matches TRBD1 (6 bases). The CDR3 sequence is 14 residues long. Germline V gene lookup returns CDR1 MDHEN and CDR2 SYDVKM. Deletions cut 6 bases from V and 1 base from J, with 12 bases between. The CDR3 DNA is TGTGCCAGCAGCTCCACAGGGCCCCAAGAGACCCAGTACTTC. It codes for CASSSTGPQETQYF.

The rearrangement links TRBV28 to TRBJ2-7; D perhaps matches TRBD1 (6 bases). The CDR3 consists of 15 residues. The V end was cut by 4 bases, the J end by 6 bases, with 19 bases between. Per germline, CDR1 MDHEN and CDR2 SYDVKM. CDR3 coding DNA: TGTGCCAGCAGTTACCGAGGGCAGGGGAAGATCGAGCAGTACTTC. It is translated as CASSYRGQGKIEQYF.

V and J are TRBV13 and TRBJ1-2; TRBD1 aligns across 7 bases. Germline V gene sequence: CDR1 PRHDT, CDR2 FYEKMQ (reference sequence). This CDR3 comprises 14 residues. V shed 3 bases, J shed 5 bases, and the junction held 6 bases outside the gene matches. The CDR3 protein is CASSLGDSNYGYTF. The CDR3 DNA reads TGTGCCAGCAGCTTGGGGGACAGCAATTATGGCTACACCTTC.

This clone was seen a single time. The rearrangement uses TRBV5-1 and TRBJ1-4; D is ambiguous. CDR1 is SGHRS, CDR2 YFSETQ, per germline. The CDR3 is made up of 13 amino acids. The V end lost 4 bases, the J end lost 8 bases, and 12 bases lay between the germline ends. The CDR3 DNA reads as TGCGCCAGCAGCGGCCGGGTTGGGGAAAAACTGTTTTTT. Translating gives CASSGRVGEKLFF.

This sequence joins TRBV28 and TRBJ2-5; no definite D call. CDR3 length: 15 residues. Trimming cost V 4 bases and J 5 bases, with 17 bases left between them. Per germline, CDR1 MDHEN and CDR2 SYDVKM. In nucleotides, the CDR3 is TGTGCCAGCAGTTCCTCATTCGGTCCCCGGGAGACCCAGTACTTC. Its protein is CASSSSFGPRETQYF.

This clone was recorded only once. This rearrangement joins TRBV15 to TRBJ2-2; D is possibly TRBD2 (6 bases). The ends were cut back, 6 bases at V and 1 base at J, with 12 bases in the middle. This CDR3 has 15 residues. The germline V gene has CDR1 LNHNV and CDR2 YYDKDF (reference sequence). The CDR3 spells CATSRREMNTGELFF. The CDR3 coding sequence is TGTGCCACCAGTCGCCGGGAGATGAACACCGGGGAGCTGTTTTTT.

V and J are TRBV10-3 and TRBJ1-2, with D possibly being TRBD1 (5 bases). CDR3 length: 15 amino acids. V was shortened by 0 bases and J by 3 bases, with 11 bases between the two germline ends. The germline gives CDR1 ENHRY, CDR2 SYGVKD. In DNA form, the CDR3 reads TGTGCCATCAGTGAGTCCAGGGCAGACGACTATGGCTACACCTTC. Translated: CAISESRADDYGYTF.

The rearrangement links TRBV10-1 to TRBJ2-5; 10 bases are shared with TRBD2. The germline V gene encodes CDR1 WNHNN and CDR2 SYGVQD (reference sequence). J was trimmed by 2 bases and V by 3 bases; bases with no gene match: 9. The CDR3 contains 17 residues. The CDR3 sequence is CASSDVSSGRGQETQYF. CDR3 nucleotides: TGCGCCAGCAGTGATGTTTCCAGCGGGAGGGGGCAAGAGACCCAGTACTTC.

J is TRBJ2-1 and V is TRBV2; TRBD1 aligns across 10 bases. With V trimmed by 6 bases and J by 6 bases, 5 bases remained unmatched. CDR3 length: 14 residues. CDR1 and CDR2 from the germline V gene are SNHLY and FYNNEI. CDR3 sequence: CASRGTGEANEQFF. The CDR3 DNA sequence: TGTGCCAGCAGGGGGACAGGGGAAGCCAATGAGCAGTTCTTC.

V is TRBV10-2 and J is TRBJ1-5; D possibly corresponds to TRBD1 (5 bases). The length of the CDR3 is 17 residues. Between the trimmed V and J ends, which lost 3 bases and 0 bases, there was a span of 15 bases. The germline gives CDR1 WSHSY, CDR2 SAAADI. The CDR3 here is CASSDYKDRHSNQPQHF. CDR3 coding DNA: TGCGCCAGCAGTGACTACAAAGACAGACATAGCAATCAGCCCCAGCATTTT.

The chain employs TRBV4-1 and TRBJ1-1; TRBD1 matches 7 bases. The CDR3 loop spans 16 amino acids. J gave up 5 bases and V 2 bases, and 11 bases lay outside the gene matches. From germline, CDR1 is MGHRA and CDR2 YSYEKL. The CDR3 reads CASSQLLIPGGTEAFF. The CDR3 DNA reads TGCGCCAGCAGCCAATTGCTTATCCCAGGGGGTACTGAAGCTTTCTTT.

The CDR3 reads CASSQERLLFF. CDR3 sequence (DNA): TGTGCCAGCAGCCAAGAACGGTTACTGTTTTTT. The chain combines TRBV3-1 (or the pseudogene TRBV3-2) with TRBJ1-4; D gene uncertain. Germline V gene lookup returns CDR1 LGHDT and CDR2 YNNKEL (reference sequence). This CDR3 spans 11 amino acids. Trimming removed 0 bases from V and 13 bases from J, with 6 bases in between.

The genes are TRBV2 and TRBJ1-5; unclear D gene. The CDR3 runs to 14 residues. Germline V gives CDR1 SNHLY, CDR2 FYNNEI. V lost 6 bases, J lost 6 bases, and 15 bases lay in between. CDR3 sequence: CASREGLVGQPQHF. CDR3 in DNA: TGTGCCAGCAGGGAGGGATTGGTAGGTCAGCCCCAGCATTTT.

The chain joins TRBV10-1 to TRBJ2-1; D gene uncertain. The CDR3 contains 13 residues. The germline gives CDR1 WNHNN, CDR2 SYGVQD (reference sequence). V gave up 2 bases and J gave up 6 bases, with 8 bases separating them. CDR3 protein: CASSENTFNEQFF. The CDR3 nucleotides are TGCGCCAGCAGTGAGAACACGTTCAATGAGCAGTTCTTC.

The chain links TRBV27 to TRBJ2-3; D uncertain. The CDR3 length is 13 residues. The germline V and J ends were trimmed by 6 bases and 0 bases, with 7 bases remaining between them. Germline CDR1 is MNHEY and CDR2 is SMNVEV (reference sequence). The CDR3 loop reads CASRASSTDTQYF. The CDR3 region has the DNA TGTGCCAGCAGAGCGTCTAGCACAGATACGCAGTATTTT.

The rearrangement uses TRBV5-6 and TRBJ2-7, with no clear D. V was pared by 2 bases and J by 13 bases, with 13 bases between. The germline CDR1 and CDR2 sequences are SGHDT and YYEEEE. The CDR3 contains 11 residues. The CDR3 region is CASSFRQDRYF. The DNA for the CDR3 is TGTGCCAGCAGCTTCCGGCAGGATCGATACTTC.

The chain links TRBV15 to TRBJ2-5, with 7 bases lining up with TRBD2. CDR1 is LNHNV, CDR2 YYDKDF, per germline (reference sequence). The CDR3 is made up of 18 amino acids. V lost 0 bases and J lost 2; bases outside the gene matches: 12. CDR3: CATSRDPGIAGGQETQYF. CDR3 DNA sequence: TGTGCCACCAGCAGAGATCCCGGGATAGCCGGGGGGCAAGAGACCCAGTACTTC.